Reported below is one TCR beta chain. The CDR3 runs to 15 residues. V lost 0 bases to trimming and J lost 8 bases; unmatched junction nucleotides: 3. Per germline, CDR1 LGHDT and CDR2 YNNKEL (reference sequence). In the study's own analysis: By means of reference gene primer amplification, nucleated cell counts were estimated. Some clones are missing from TCRdb's copy, which holds only in-frame ones; the method was immunoSEQ multiplex PCR. That table supplies the V and J calls and clone size; D and trimming were determined from the DNA. This table holds more than 100,000 clones, approximately 87% found once. These data are taken from a study of blood T cell repertoires in COVID-19. About the research overall: Whether acute or convalescent, the COVID-19 samples came from the United States, Italy and Spain. PBMCs, B-cell-depleted T cells, or T cells were the source of the cDNA or gDNA that made up the material.

The sequence came from a man in his 70s with active COVID-19. Input material: peripheral blood. V usage is TRBV3-1 (or the pseudogene TRBV3-2) and J usage is TRBJ2-1; 11 bases fit TRBD1. The DNA of the CDR3 is TGTGCCAGCAGCCAAGAGGGGACAGGGGGGGATGAGCAGTTCTTC. Protein sequence: CASSQEGTGGDEQFF.